A selection of T cell receptor beta chains follows, all from one sample in a study of shared clonotypes between healthy human individuals. Sequencing was performed with immunoSEQ multiplex PCR; in TCRdb, only in-frame clones are kept and a portion is missing. This sample has fewer than 200,000 clones; approximately 70% occur once, and the top ten carry under 11%. Material for sequencing was memory CD4+ T cells sorted from blood. These receptors came from a man in his thirties or forties in good health. Both conserved end residues are part of each CDR3. The order of the fields is clone size, J gene, D gene, V gene, CDR3 protein, CDR3 DNA. The D gene is left open where the match is weak. Size tells how often a clone was seen (once, few, many) or the class of an expanded clone, and some rows leave it out.

-	TRBJ2-1	TRBD2	TRBV7-2	CASRLAASYNEQFF	TGTGCCAGCAGACTAGCGGCCTCCTACAATGAGCAGTTCTTC
-	TRBJ2-1	TRBD2	TRBV5-1	CASSFPKGLAGGPANEQFF	TGCGCCAGCAGCTTTCCAAAGGGACTAGCGGGAGGGCCTGCCAATGAGCAGTTCTTC
few	TRBJ2-7	-	TRBV5-5	CASSLQGSYEQYF	TGTGCCAGCAGCTTGCAAGGGTCCTACGAGCAGTACTTC
-	TRBJ2-1	TRBD1	TRBV5-5	CASNIQGVSYNEQFF	TGTGCCAGCAACATACAGGGGGTGTCCTACAATGAGCAGTTCTTC
few	TRBJ1-1	-	TRBV21-1	CASTEDSQNSAFF	TGTGCCAGCACCGAGGACAGTCAAAACTCAGCTTTCTTT
-	TRBJ2-2	TRBD2	TRBV5-5	CASGGGPSTGELFF	TGTGCCAGCGGCGGGGGGCCAAGCACCGGGGAGCTGTTTTTT
many	TRBJ2-7	-	TRBV5-5	CASSRSQAGYEQYF	TGTGCCAGCAGCCGGTCCCAGGCAGGGTACGAGCAGTACTTC
-	TRBJ2-3	TRBD2	TRBV6-1	CASSEKVAGVVGTDTQYF	TGTGCCAGCAGTGAAAAGGTAGCGGGAGTGGTGGGCACAGATACGCAGTATTTT
-	TRBJ1-1	-	TRBV18	CASSQFGGSGTEAFF	TGTGCCAGCTCACAGTTCGGGGGGTCGGGCACTGAAGCTTTCTTT
-	TRBJ2-7	-	TRBV11-2	CASSPPGYEQYF	TGTGCCAGCAGCCCTCCCGGGTACGAGCAGTACTTC
-	TRBJ2-2	-	TRBV18	CASSFRTYVTGELFF	TGTGCCAGCTCATTTAGGACGTATGTCACCGGGGAGCTGTTTTTT